This T cell receptor beta chain was identified in a study of blood T cell repertoires in COVID-19. Overall study context: Sites in the United States, Italy and Spain provided acute and convalescent COVID-19 samples. Sources were T cells, B-cell-depleted T cells, or PBMCs; the material itself was cDNA or gDNA.

In the original analysis: By means of reference gene primer amplification, nucleated cell counts were estimated. The data were produced by immunoSEQ multiplex PCR, yet TCRdb's version contains in-frame clones alone and is incomplete. That table is the source of V, J and clone size, and D and trimming were worked out from the DNA. The profile shows over 250,000 clones, around 82% of them singletons. This CDR3 region has 13 residues. Germline V lookup: CDR1 SQVTM, CDR2 ANQGSEA. Trimming pared 7 bases from V and 0 bases from J, leaving 10 bases between. The receptor was derived from a woman between 45 and 65 years old who had recovered from COVID-19. The chain uses TRBV29-1 and TRBJ1-5; D gene ambiguous. Material: peripheral blood. The CDR3 DNA reads TGCAGCGCCCAGTTTGATAGCAATCAGCCCCAGCATTTT. Protein product: CSAQFDSNQPQHF.